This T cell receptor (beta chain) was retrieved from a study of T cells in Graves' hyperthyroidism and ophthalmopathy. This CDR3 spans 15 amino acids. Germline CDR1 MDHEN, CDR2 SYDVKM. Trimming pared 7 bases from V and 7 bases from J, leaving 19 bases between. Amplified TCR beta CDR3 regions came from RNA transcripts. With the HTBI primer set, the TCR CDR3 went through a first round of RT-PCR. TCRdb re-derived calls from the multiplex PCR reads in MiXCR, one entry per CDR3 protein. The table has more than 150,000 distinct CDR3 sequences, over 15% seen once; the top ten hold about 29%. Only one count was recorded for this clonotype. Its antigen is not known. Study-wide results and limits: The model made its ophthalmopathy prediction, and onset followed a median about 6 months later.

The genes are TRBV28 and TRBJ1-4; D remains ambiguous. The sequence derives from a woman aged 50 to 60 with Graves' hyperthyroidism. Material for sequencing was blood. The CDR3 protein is CASTPATVLGEKLFF. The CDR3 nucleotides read TGTGCCAGCACCCCCGCGACCGTTCTCGGTGAAAAACTGTTTTTT.